This entry concerns a single T cell receptor beta chain. Its antigen is unidentified. The sample comes from a study of T cell responses to AZD1222 COVID-19 vaccine. Assay used: immunoSEQ multiplex PCR; TCRdb lists only in-frame clones, some missing. The sample lists around 99,000 clones, more than 90% seen once, with approximately 11% in the top ten. Study-level points and caveats: It was only after the peak T cell response that any repertoires were sampled.

The sequence came from an adult in good health. Sequencing used peripheral blood, obtained on day 0 of AZD1222 vaccination.

CDR3 in DNA: TGTGCCAGCAGCTTGACAGGGGACTCCTATGGCTACACCTTC. Protein: CASSLTGDSYGYTF. The chain employs TRBV5-6 and TRBJ1-2; 7 bases fit TRBD1. The CDR3 is 14 residues long. CDR1 and CDR2 from the germline V gene are SGHDT and YYEEEE. The V segment lost 1 base and the J segment 4 bases; nucleotides outside the gene matches: 4.